This T cell receptor beta chain was identified during a study of cytomegalovirus exposure and HLA in healthy donors. Study results and caveats: For TCR beta chains, V- and J-gene trimming was later linked to a missense DCLRE1C variant. Despite most TCR sequences being rare, some public TCRs occurred in many donors.

With respect to this clone: Its antigen is unidentified.

PCR used 60 Vbeta primers and 13 Jbeta primers. Sequencing used immunoSEQ multiplex PCR; TCRdb keeps in-frame clones, though not all of them. The data contain some 150,000 clones, about 79% of them singletons. The CDR3 contains 14 residues. The germline CDR1 and CDR2 sequences are MNHNS and SASEGT. The V segment lost 5 bases and the J segment 7 bases; nucleotides outside the gene matches: 9. V usage is TRBV6-1 and J usage is TRBJ1-2, with 8 bases that match TRBD1. The material sequenced was PBMCs. This TCR was sampled from a male donor in good health and CMV-seronegative. DNA for the CDR3: TGTGCCAGCAGTATCCAGGACAGGGAGGGTGGCTACACCTTC. Protein product: CASSIQDREGGYTF.